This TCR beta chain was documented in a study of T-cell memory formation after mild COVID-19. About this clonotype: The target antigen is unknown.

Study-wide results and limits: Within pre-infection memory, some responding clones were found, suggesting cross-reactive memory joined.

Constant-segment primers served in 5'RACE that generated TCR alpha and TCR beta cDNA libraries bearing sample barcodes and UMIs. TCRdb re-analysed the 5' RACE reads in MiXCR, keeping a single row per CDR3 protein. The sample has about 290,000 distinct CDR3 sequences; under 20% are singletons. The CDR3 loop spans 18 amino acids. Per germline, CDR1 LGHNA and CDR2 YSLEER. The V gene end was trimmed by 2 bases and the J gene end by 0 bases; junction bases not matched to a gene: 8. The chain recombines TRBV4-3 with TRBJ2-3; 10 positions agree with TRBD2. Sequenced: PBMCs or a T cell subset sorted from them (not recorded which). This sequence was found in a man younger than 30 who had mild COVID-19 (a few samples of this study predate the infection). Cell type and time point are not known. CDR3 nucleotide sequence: TGCGCCAGCAGCCAAATTCCTAGCGGGGGCTGGAGCACAGATACGCAGTATTTT. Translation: CASSQIPSGGWSTDTQYF.